The present T cell receptor (beta chain) was sequenced within a study of cytomegalovirus exposure and HLA in healthy donors. General study results and limits: Reports showed the classifier diagnosing cytomegalovirus status with high specificity and sensitivity. The majority of TCR sequences were rare, yet some public TCRs appeared in many donors.

A few counts support this clone. Its cognate antigen is unknown. The repertoire was sequenced with immunoSEQ multiplex PCR; TCRdb's copy has only in-frame clones and lacks some. This sample carries some 150,000 clones, 85% to 90% of them seen once, and the ten largest clones take 2.5% to 4%. The length of the CDR3 is 14 residues. Germline CDR1 is MDHEN and CDR2 is SYDVKM. Unmatched junction bases numbered 9, after V lost 10 bases and J lost 3 bases. What was sequenced was PBMCs. The chain recombines TRBV28 with TRBJ2-7; 10 nucleotides agree with TRBD1. The origin of this receptor is a woman aged 18-29 years in good health and CMV-seropositive. Here the CDR3 DNA reads TGTGCCATTAGGGGGGACAGGGGACTCTACGAGCAGTACTTC. Amino acids: CAIRGDRGLYEQYF.